The next 28 T cell receptor beta chains were all read from a single sample in a study of identical twins (dated by TCRdb to 2016 to 2017). Receptors were amplified or captured by 5' RACE. Sequenced using an Illumina HiSeq 2000. TCRdb trimmed the raw reads at Q25, called clones with MiXCR and kept productive beta chains. CDR3 protein sequences are deduplicated, and each keeps its most common genes and DNA. This sample is represented by roughly 1,500,000 distinct CDR3 sequences; around 33% of them were singletons. The biggest ten clones account for around 0.3% of the sample. Input material: cord blood. Receptor source: a newborn girl in good health.

The chain recombines TRBV6-1 with TRBJ2-1; D is uncertain. The V gene's germline CDR1 is MNHNS and CDR2 SASEGT. The germline V and J ends were trimmed by 4 bases and 2 bases, with 15 bases remaining between them. The CDR3 is 16 residues long. The DNA of the CDR3 is TGTGCCAGCAGTGTCCAAGGGTTAAGTCCCTACAATGAGCAGTTCTTC. Translation gives CASSVQGLSPYNEQFF.

The genes are TRBV3-1 and TRBJ1-2; D is unclear. The CDR3 extends over 16 amino acids. V gave up 3 bases and J gave up 5 bases, with 19 bases separating them. Germline loops: CDR1 LGHDT, CDR2 YNNKEL (reference sequence). CDR3 sequence reads: CASSHGRNKGRYGYTF. CDR3 coding DNA: TGTGCCAGCAGCCATGGCAGGAACAAGGGTCGTTATGGCTACACCTTC.

This clonotype was picked up a small number of times. The chain couples TRBV24-1 to TRBJ2-7; 9 positions match TRBD1. The CDR3 is 16 amino acids. V lost 5 bases and J lost 0; bases outside the gene matches: 7. The germline gives CDR1 KGHDR, CDR2 SFDVKD. CDR3 amino acids: CATSGPGQGRSYEQYF. The CDR3 nucleotides read TGTGCCACCAGTGGGCCGGGACAGGGACGCTCCTACGAGCAGTACTTC.

There are many counts of this clonotype. V usage is TRBV28 and J usage is TRBJ2-3; no definite D call. Germline assignment: CDR1 MDHEN and CDR2 SYDVKM. The CDR3 covers 14 residues. V dropped 3 bases and J dropped 1 base, with 8 bases sitting between them. The CDR3 DNA sequence: TGTGCCAGCAGTTTCCTCCGGGGCACAGATACGCAGTATTTT. The encoded protein is CASSFLRGTDTQYF.

This rearrangement joins TRBV5-1 to TRBJ2-3, with unresolved D. Germline loops: CDR1 SGHRS, CDR2 YFSETQ. Trimming pared 1 base from V and 3 bases from J, leaving 15 bases between. The CDR3 runs to 16 residues. The CDR3 reads CASSLIGLLGTDTQYF. In DNA, the CDR3 is TGCGCCAGCAGCTTGATTGGTCTCCTCGGGACAGATACGCAGTATTTT.

The V call is TRBV7-9, the J call TRBJ2-7, with TRBD2 identical over 8 bases. The CDR3 extends over 16 amino acids. With 2 bases clipped from V and 3 bases from J, the junction kept 9 bases outside the gene matches. The V gene's germline CDR1 is SEHNR and CDR2 FQNEAQ (reference sequence). The CDR3 DNA follows: TGTGCCAGCAGCTTAACTAGCGGAATACTTATCTACGAGCAGTACTTC. It yields the protein CASSLTSGILIYEQYF.

This clonotype occurred a few times. The chain links TRBV25-1 to TRBJ2-7; D not certain. The V gene lost 4 bases and the J gene lost 6 bases, with 13 bases spanning the gap. Germline CDR1 is MGHDK and CDR2 is SYGVNS. This CDR3 has 13 amino acids. This CDR3 reads CASSARTRREQYF. In nucleotides, the CDR3 is TGTGCCAGCAGTGCGAGAACACGCCGCGAGCAGTACTTC.

This clonotype turned up a few times. This chain links TRBV6-6 with TRBJ2-5, with D hard to call. Trimming left V 5 bases short and J 0 bases short, with 7 bases between. CDR1 and CDR2 (germline): MNHNY, SVGAGI (reference sequence). The CDR3 contains 13 residues. DNA for the CDR3: TGTGCCAGCAGTACCGAGTACCAAGAGACCCAGTACTTC. Translated, it gives CASSTEYQETQYF.

The sample holds many counts of this clonotype. The chain couples TRBV11-2 to TRBJ1-4, with 7 nucleotides matching TRBD1. With 6 bases clipped from V and 8 bases from J, the junction kept 3 bases outside the gene matches. The germline V gene has CDR1 SGHAT and CDR2 FQNNGV. This CDR3 is built from 12 residues. The chain's CDR3 is CASSLDREKLFF. In DNA, the CDR3 is TGTGCCAGCAGTTTGGACAGGGAAAAACTGTTTTTT.

The chain uses TRBV24-1 and TRBJ2-3, with 14 nucleotides matching TRBD2. CDR1 is KGHDR, CDR2 SFDVKD, per germline. With 7 bases clipped from V and 2 bases from J, the junction kept 4 bases outside the gene matches. This CDR3 has 16 amino acids. CDR3 sequence: CATSTGLAGVTDTQYF. The DNA of the CDR3 is TGTGCCACCAGCACGGGACTAGCGGGAGTCACAGATACGCAGTATTTT.

This chain connects TRBV28 to TRBJ1-5; 12 bases are shared with TRBD1. Trimming removed 3 bases from V and 5 bases from J; junction bases left unmatched: 5. CDR1 and CDR2 from the germline V gene are MDHEN and SYDVKM. The CDR3 is 16 amino acids. CDR3 in amino acids: CASSFGTGGDYQPQHF. In DNA, the CDR3 is TGTGCCAGCAGTTTTGGGACAGGGGGCGATTATCAGCCCCAGCATTTT.

This clonotype showed up just a few times. The chain has TRBV25-1 and TRBJ2-5; D gene unclear. This CDR3 region has 12 residues. Trimming took 1 base from V and 5 from J, leaving 5 bases between them. Per germline, CDR1 MGHDK and CDR2 SYGVNS. The CDR3 here is CASSESRETQYF. In nucleotides, the CDR3 is TGTGCCAGCAGTGAATCGAGGGAGACCCAGTACTTC. Looking up the rest from reference TRBV25-1 and TRBJ2-5 gives the full variable domain: EADIYQTPRYLVIGTGKKITLECSQTMGHDKMYWYQQDPGMELHLIHYSYGVNSTEKGDLSSESTVSRIRTEHFPLTLESARPSHTSQYLCASSESRETQYFGPGTRLLVL.

This clonotype was detected a few times. The gene calls are TRBV24-1 and TRBJ1-5; D remains unclear. Trimming shortened V by 2 bases and J by 4 bases, and 17 bases separated the two germline ends. CDR3 length: 17 residues. Germline V CDR1 and CDR2: KGHDR, SFDVKD. CDR3 region: CATSDSSRGGTNQPQHF. The CDR3 nucleotides are TGTGCCACCAGTGATTCCTCCCGGGGAGGTACTAATCAGCCCCAGCATTTT.

Comments on this clonotype: This sequence may be a read error, since a much larger clone differs from it by one base. The chain couples TRBV12-3 or TRBV12-4 to TRBJ2-7; TRBD1 aligns across 8 bases. CDR3 length: 15 residues. The CDR3 sequence is CASGFDRGLTYEQYF. CDR3 sequence (DNA): TGTGCCAGCGGTTTCGACAGGGGACTCACCTACGAGCAGTACTTC.

This clonotype has more than one count but fewer than ten. The chain combines TRBV7-9 with TRBJ1-2, with 11 bases fitting TRBD1. The length of the CDR3 is 15 residues. CDR1 and CDR2 from the germline V gene are SEHNR and FQNEAQ (reference sequence). The J segment lost 4 bases and the V segment lost 5 bases, leaving 6 bases of the junction unmatched. CDR3 DNA: TGTGCCAGCAGCCGGGATGGGACAGGGGGCTATGGCTACACCTTC. Translated: CASSRDGTGGYGYTF. Full variable domain (outside the CDR3, taken from reference TRBV7-9 and TRBJ1-2): DTGVSQNPRHKITKRGQNVTFRCDPISEHNRLYWYRQTLGQGPEFLTYFQNEAQLEKSRLLSDRFSAERPKGSFSTLEIQRTEQGDSAMYLCASSRDGTGGYGYTFGSGTRLTVV.

A note on this clonotype: At one boundary the junction diverges from the germline segment, which might be a read error. This chain connects TRBV27 to TRBJ1-2; D may be TRBD1 (5 bases). This CDR3 is 13 amino acids long. Germline CDR1 and CDR2: MNHEY and SMNVEV (reference sequence). The CDR3 sequence: CASSLSQGYGHTF. As DNA, the CDR3 is TGTGCCAGCAGTTTATCGCAGGGCTATGGCCACACCTTC.

This clonotype was seen only a few times. This rearrangement joins TRBV7-9 to TRBJ2-1; no firm D call. The length of the CDR3 is 12 residues. Germline CDR1 SEHNR, CDR2 FQNEAQ (reference sequence). V shed 1 base and J shed 9 bases, with 7 bases lying between them. CDR3 amino acids: CASSLGQAEQFF. The CDR3 DNA follows: TGTGCCAGCAGCTTAGGACAAGCTGAGCAGTTCTTC.

This clonotype has more than one count but fewer than ten. The chain links TRBV7-2 to TRBJ1-2; perhaps TRBD1 as D (5 bases). The germline V gene has CDR1 SGHTA and CDR2 FQGNSA. The CDR3 extends over 14 amino acids. Trimming cost V 8 bases and J 8 bases, with 21 bases left between them. The CDR3 region is CASESLEGNEGYTF. The CDR3 coding sequence is TGTGCCAGCGAATCGTTGGAGGGGAATGAAGGCTACACCTTC.

The sample holds a few counts of this clonotype. J is TRBJ1-1 and V is TRBV7-9; D is unresolved. The CDR3 totals 13 residues. V was shortened by 1 base and J by 5 bases, with 8 bases between the two germline ends. Per the germline V gene, CDR1 is SEHNR and CDR2 is FQNEAQ (reference sequence). The CDR3 region has the DNA TGTGCCAGCAGCTTAGAACATTTGACTGAAGCTTTCTTT. Encoded protein: CASSLEHLTEAFF.

J is TRBJ2-1 and V is TRBV7-9, with 10 bases matching TRBD2. V shed 2 bases and J 6 bases; nucleotides not matched to a gene: 4. The CDR3 runs 15 residues. The germline V gene has CDR1 SEHNR and CDR2 FQNEAQ (reference sequence). CDR3 in amino acids: CASSLKREGLNEQFF. In DNA, the CDR3 is TGTGCCAGCAGCTTAAAGCGGGAGGGCCTCAATGAGCAGTTCTTC.

The V and J genes are TRBV19 and TRBJ2-1, with TRBD1 identical over 11 bases. The CDR3 is 15 residues long. V lost 6 bases to trimming and J lost 8 bases; unmatched junction nucleotides: 9. CDR1 LNHDA and CDR2 SQIVND come from the germline V gene (reference sequence). The CDR3 protein is CASSTWTGGRYEQFF. The CDR3 DNA reads TGTGCCAGTAGCACTTGGACAGGGGGCCGGTATGAGCAGTTCTTC.

The sample holds a few counts of this clonotype. This sequence joins TRBV6-5 and TRBJ1-1; D is unresolved. Trimming cost V 2 bases and J 4 bases, with 8 bases left between them. There are 13 residues in the CDR3. CDR1 is MNHEY and CDR2 is SVGAGI in the germline V gene. CDR3 loop: CASSYSMSTEAFF. CDR3 in DNA: TGTGCCAGCAGTTACAGTATGAGCACTGAAGCTTTCTTT.

CDR3 loop: CASSLWSGGNYGYTF. As DNA, the CDR3 is TGCGCCAGCAGCTTATGGTCAGGGGGGAACTATGGCTACACCTTC. The gene calls are TRBV5-1 and TRBJ1-2; 7 bases match TRBD1. Per germline, CDR1 SGHRS and CDR2 YFSETQ. The CDR3 extends over 15 amino acids. J was trimmed by 2 bases and V by 2 bases; bases with no gene match: 6.

The V and J genes are TRBV20-1 and TRBJ2-5; 7 bases match TRBD2. The J call may be wrong; the DNA end is better matched by TRBJ2-4. The germline gives CDR1 DFQATT, CDR2 SNEGSKA (reference sequence). This CDR3 spans 12 amino acids. The CDR3 protein is CSASGRQNIQYF. CDR3 DNA sequence: TGCAGTGCTAGCGGGAGGCAAAACATTCAGTACTTC.

The CDR3 region is CASSQVGLAGVKNIQYF. The CDR3 DNA sequence: TGCGCCAGCAGCCAAGTTGGCCTAGCGGGGGTCAAAAACATTCAGTACTTC. The V call is TRBV4-1, the J call TRBJ2-4; 10 nucleotides match TRBD2. Germline-derived CDR1 and CDR2 are MGHRA and YSYEKL. V was pared by 1 base and J by 3 bases, with 6 bases of the junction left unmatched. The length of the CDR3 is 17 residues.

V and J are TRBV20-1 and TRBJ2-7; TRBD2 matches at 8 bases. The ends lost 3 bases at V and 2 bases at J; junction bases unmatched: 6. The CDR3 consists of 14 residues. Germline-derived CDR1 and CDR2 are DFQATT and SNEGSKA (reference sequence). CDR3 DNA sequence: TGCAGTGCTAGGGGAAGCGGGAGCCCCTACGAGCAGTACTTC. It is translated as CSARGSGSPYEQYF.

The chain employs TRBV29-1 and TRBJ2-1; D uncertain. This CDR3 comprises 13 residues. The V gene lost 1 base and the J gene lost 6 bases, with 10 bases spanning the gap. Germline V gene data show CDR1 as SQVTM and CDR2 as ANQGSEA. Here the CDR3 DNA reads TGCAGCGTTGAAGGGTGGGCTGCCAATGAGCAGTTCTTC. Translation: CSVEGWAANEQFF.

On this clonotype: The germline gene is not matched at one end of the junction; a read error may be the cause. This chain uses TRBV7-9 with TRBJ2-1, with 13 bases aligning to TRBD2. Germline-derived CDR1 and CDR2 are SEHNR and FQNEAQ (reference sequence). The CDR3 totals 15 residues. For the CDR3, the DNA is TGTACCAGCAGGATACTAGCGGGGGGGCCCAATGAGCAGTTCTTC. It specifies CTSRILAGGPNEQFF.